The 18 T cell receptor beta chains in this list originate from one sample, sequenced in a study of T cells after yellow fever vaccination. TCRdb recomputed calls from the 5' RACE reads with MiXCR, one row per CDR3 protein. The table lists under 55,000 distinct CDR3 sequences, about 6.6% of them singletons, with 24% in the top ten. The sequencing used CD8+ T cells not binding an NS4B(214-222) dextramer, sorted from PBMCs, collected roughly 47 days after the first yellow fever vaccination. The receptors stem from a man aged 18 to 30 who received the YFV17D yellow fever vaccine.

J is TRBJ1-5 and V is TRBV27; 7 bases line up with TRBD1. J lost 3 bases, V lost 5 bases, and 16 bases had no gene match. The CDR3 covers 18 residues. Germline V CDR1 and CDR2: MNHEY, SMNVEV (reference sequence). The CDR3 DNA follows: TGTGCCAGCAGTCCCCCACCCTCCACGACAGGGTTCAATCAGCCCCAGCATTTT. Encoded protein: CASSPPPSTTGFNQPQHF.

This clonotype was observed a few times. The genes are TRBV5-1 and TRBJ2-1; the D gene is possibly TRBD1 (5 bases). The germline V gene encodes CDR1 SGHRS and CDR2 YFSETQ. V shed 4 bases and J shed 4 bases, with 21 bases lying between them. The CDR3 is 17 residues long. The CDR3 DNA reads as TGCGCCAGCAGCCTGGGGATAGGGGCATCTCGTTACAATGAGCAGTTCTTC. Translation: CASSLGIGASRYNEQFF.

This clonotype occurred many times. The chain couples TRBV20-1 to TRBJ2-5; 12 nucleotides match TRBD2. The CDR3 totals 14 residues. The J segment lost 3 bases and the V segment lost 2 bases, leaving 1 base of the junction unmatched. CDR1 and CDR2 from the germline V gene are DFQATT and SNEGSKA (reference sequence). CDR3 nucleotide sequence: TGCAGTGCTAGAACTAGCGGGGGGAAAGAGACCCAGTACTTC. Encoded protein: CSARTSGGKETQYF.

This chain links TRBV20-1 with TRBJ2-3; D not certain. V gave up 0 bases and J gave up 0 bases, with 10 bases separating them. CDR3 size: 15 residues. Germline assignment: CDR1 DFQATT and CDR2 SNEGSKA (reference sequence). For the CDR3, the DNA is TGCAGTGCTAGAGATAAGGCAATGAGCACAGATACGCAGTATTTT. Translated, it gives CSARDKAMSTDTQYF.

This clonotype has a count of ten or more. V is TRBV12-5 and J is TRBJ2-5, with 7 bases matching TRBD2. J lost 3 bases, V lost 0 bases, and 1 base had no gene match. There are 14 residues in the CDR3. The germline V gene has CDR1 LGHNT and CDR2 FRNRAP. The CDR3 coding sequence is TGTGCTAGTGGTTTGGTAGGACTAGAAGAGACCCAGTACTTC. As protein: CASGLVGLEETQYF.

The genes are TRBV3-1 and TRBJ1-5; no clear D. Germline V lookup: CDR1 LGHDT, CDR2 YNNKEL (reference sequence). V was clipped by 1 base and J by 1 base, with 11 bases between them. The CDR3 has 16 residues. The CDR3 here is CASSQGREWSNQPQHF. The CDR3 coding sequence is TGTGCCAGCAGCCAAGGGAGGGAGTGGAGCAATCAGCCCCAGCATTTT.

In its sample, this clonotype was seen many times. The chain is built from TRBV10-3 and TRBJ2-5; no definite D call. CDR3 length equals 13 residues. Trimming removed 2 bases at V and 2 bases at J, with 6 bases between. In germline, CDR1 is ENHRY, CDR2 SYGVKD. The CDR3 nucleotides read TGTGCCATCAGTGAGGACCCTCAAGAGACCCAGTACTTC. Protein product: CAISEDPQETQYF.

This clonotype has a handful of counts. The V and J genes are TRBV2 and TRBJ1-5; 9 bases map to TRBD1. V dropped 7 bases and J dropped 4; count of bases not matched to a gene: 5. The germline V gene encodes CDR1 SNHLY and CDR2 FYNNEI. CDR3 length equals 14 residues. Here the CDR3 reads CASMMGQGNQPQHF. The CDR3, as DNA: TGTGCCAGCATGATGGGACAGGGTAATCAGCCCCAGCATTTT.

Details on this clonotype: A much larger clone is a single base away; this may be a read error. CDR3 sequence reads: CSVGTGSDNEQFF. CDR3 DNA: TGCAGCGTTGGGACAGGGTCCGACAATGAGCAGTTCTTC. The chain couples TRBV29-1 to TRBJ2-1; 8 bases are a match to TRBD1. CDR3 size: 13 residues. Unmatched junction bases numbered 4, after V lost 4 bases and J lost 5 bases. CDR1 is SQVTM and CDR2 is ANQGSEA in the germline V gene.

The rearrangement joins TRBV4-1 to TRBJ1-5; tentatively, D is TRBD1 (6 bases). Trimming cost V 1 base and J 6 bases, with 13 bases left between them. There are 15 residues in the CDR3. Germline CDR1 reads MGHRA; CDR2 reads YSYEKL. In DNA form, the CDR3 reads TGCGCCAGCAGCCAAGGACCAGGGGAGGCTCAGCCCCAGCATTTT. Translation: CASSQGPGEAQPQHF.

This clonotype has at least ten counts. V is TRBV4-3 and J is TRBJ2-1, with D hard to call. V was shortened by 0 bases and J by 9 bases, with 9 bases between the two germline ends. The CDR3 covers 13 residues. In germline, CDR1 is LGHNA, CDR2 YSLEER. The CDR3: CASSQDWMAEQFF. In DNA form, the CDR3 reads TGCGCCAGCAGCCAAGATTGGATGGCTGAGCAGTTCTTC.

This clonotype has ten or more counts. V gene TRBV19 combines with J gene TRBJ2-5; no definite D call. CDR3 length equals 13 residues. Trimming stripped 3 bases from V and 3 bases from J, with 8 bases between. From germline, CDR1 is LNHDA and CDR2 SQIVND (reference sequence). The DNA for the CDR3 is TGTGCCAGTAGTATTATCTCTAAAGAGACCCAGTACTTC. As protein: CASSIISKETQYF.

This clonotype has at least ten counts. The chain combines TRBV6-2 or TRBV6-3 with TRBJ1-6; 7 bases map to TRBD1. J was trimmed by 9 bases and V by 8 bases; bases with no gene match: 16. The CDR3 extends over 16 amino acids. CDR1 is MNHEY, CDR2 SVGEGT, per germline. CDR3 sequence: CASRNTGDGVFSPLHF. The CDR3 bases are TGTGCCAGCCGAAATACAGGGGACGGCGTGTTTTCACCCCTCCACTTT.

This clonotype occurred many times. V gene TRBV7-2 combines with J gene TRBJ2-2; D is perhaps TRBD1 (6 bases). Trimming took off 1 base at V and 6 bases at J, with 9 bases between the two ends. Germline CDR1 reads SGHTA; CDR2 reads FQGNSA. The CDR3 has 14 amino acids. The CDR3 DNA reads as TGTGCCAGCAGCTTAGTACAGGGTCCCGGGGAGCTGTTTTTT. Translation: CASSLVQGPGELFF.

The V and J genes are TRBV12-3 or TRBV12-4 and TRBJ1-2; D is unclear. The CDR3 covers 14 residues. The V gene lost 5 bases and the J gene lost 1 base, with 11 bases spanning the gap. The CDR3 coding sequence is TGTGCCAGCAGTGCGCGCGGGAATAACTATGGCTACACCTTC. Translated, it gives CASSARGNNYGYTF.

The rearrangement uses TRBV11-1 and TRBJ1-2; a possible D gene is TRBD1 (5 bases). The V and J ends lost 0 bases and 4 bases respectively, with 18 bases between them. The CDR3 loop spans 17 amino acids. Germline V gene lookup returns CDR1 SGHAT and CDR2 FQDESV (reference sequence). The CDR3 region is CASSLAPRVKGIYGYTF. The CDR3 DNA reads TGTGCCAGCAGCTTAGCGCCCAGGGTAAAGGGGATCTATGGCTACACCTTC.

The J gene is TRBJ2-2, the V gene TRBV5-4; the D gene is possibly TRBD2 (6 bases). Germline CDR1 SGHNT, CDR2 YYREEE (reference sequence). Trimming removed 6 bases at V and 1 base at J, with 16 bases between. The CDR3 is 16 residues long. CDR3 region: CASTRMGGLNTGELFF. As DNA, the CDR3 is TGTGCCAGCACCCGGATGGGGGGACTGAACACCGGGGAGCTGTTTTTT.

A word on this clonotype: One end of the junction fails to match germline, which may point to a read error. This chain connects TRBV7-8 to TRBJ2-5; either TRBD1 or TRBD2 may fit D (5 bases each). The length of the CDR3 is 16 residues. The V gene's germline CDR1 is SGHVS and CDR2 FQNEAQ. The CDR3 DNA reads TGTGTCAGCAGTTTTCACCCGCCGAGGGGAGACGAGACCCAGTACTTC. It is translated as CVSSFHPPRGDETQYF.